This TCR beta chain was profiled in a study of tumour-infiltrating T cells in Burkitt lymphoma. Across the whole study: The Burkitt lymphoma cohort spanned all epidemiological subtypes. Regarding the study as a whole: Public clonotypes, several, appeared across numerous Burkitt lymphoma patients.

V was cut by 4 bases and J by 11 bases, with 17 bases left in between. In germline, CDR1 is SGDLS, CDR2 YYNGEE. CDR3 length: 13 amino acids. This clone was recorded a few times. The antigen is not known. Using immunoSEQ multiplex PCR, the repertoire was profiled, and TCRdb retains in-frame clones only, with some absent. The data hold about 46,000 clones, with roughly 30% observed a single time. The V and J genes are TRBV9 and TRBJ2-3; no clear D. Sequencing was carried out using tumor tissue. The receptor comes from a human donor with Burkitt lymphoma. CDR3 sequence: CASSSGGEDGQYF. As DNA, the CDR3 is TGTGCCAGCAGCTCCGGTGGAGAGGACGGGCAGTATTTT.